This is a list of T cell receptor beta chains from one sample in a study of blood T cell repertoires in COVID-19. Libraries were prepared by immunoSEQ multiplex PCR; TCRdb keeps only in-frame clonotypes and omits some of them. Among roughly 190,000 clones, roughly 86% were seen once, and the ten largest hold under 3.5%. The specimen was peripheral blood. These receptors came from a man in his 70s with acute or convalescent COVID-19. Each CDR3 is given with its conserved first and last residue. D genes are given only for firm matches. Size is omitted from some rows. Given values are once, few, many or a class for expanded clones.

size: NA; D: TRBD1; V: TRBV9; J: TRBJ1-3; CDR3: CASSAQTGTGNTIYF; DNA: TGTGCCAGCAGCGCTCAGACAGGGACCGGAAACACCATATATTTT
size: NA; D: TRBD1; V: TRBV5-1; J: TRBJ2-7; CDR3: CASSGVPGTELPYEQYF; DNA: TGCGCCAGCAGCGGGGTCCCCGGGACAGAACTGCCCTACGAGCAGTACTTC
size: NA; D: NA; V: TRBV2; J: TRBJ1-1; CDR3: CASSDSRSTVEAERAEAFF; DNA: TGTGCCAGCAGTGATAGTCGCTCCACTGTGGAGGCCGAGAGGGCTGAAGCTTTCTTT
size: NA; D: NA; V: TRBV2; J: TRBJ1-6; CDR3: CASIFSRNSPLHF; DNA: TGTGCCAGTATTTTCAGCAGGAATTCACCCCTCCACTTT
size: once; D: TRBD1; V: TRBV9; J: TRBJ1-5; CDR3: CASSPWDRSNQPQHF; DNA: TGTGCCAGCAGCCCTTGGGACAGGAGCAATCAGCCCCAGCATTTT
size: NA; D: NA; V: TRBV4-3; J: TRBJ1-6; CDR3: CASSASRSSYNSPLHF; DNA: TGCGCCAGCTCGGCCAGTAGGAGCTCCTATAATTCACCCCTCCACTTT
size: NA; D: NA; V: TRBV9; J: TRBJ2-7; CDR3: CASSAVGTADEQYF; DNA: TGTGCCAGCAGCGCCGTAGGTACGGCGGACGAGCAGTACTTC
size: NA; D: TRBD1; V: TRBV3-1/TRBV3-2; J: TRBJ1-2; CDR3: CASSPRDRGPGYTF; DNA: TGTGCCAGCAGCCCCCGGGACAGAGGACCTGGCTACACCTTC
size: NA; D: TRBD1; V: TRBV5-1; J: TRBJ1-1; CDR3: CASSLQGALNTEAFF; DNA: TGCGCCAGCAGCTTACAGGGGGCTCTGAACACTGAAGCTTTCTTT
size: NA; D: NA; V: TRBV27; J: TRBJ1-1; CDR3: CASSLSIRAREAFF; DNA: TGTGCCAGCAGTTTATCGATCAGGGCCCGTGAAGCTTTCTTT
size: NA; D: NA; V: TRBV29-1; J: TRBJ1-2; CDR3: CSGDPLDSFYGYTF; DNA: TGCAGCGGCGACCCCCTTGACAGCTTCTATGGCTACACCTTC
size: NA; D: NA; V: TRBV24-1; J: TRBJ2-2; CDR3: CATSDLRGTSNTGELFF; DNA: TGTGCCACCAGTGATTTGCGTGGGACTTCGAACACCGGGGAGCTGTTTTTT
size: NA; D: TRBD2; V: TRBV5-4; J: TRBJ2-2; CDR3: CASSPRGVGELFF; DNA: TGTGCCAGCAGCCCCCGGGGGGTCGGGGAGCTGTTTTTT
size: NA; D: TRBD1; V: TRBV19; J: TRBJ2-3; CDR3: CASSKPGQGKDTQYF; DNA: TGTGCCAGTAGTAAGCCGGGACAGGGAAAAGATACGCAGTATTTT
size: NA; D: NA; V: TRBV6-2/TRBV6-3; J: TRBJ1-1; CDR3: CASSYADQAEAFF; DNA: TGTGCCAGCAGTTACGCTGACCAGGCTGAAGCTTTCTTT
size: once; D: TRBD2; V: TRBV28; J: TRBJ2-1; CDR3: CASSLYGTSGRLNEQFF; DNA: TGTGCCAGCAGTTTGTACGGGACTAGCGGGAGGTTGAATGAGCAGTTCTTC
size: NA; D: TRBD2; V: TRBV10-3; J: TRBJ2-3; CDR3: CAIGTSGSTDTQYF; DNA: TGTGCCATAGGGACTAGCGGGAGCACAGATACGCAGTATTTT
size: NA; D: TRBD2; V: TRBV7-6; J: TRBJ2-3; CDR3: CASSLTSGGGADTQYF; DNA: TGTGCCAGCAGCTTAACTAGCGGGGGAGGGGCAGATACGCAGTATTTT
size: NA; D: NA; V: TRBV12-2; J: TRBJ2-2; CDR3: CASRFGLLASAGELFF; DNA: TGTGCAAGTCGCTTCGGGTTACTAGCGAGCGCCGGGGAGCTGTTTTTT
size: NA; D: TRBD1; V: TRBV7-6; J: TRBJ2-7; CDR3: CASSFGETGHSYEQYF; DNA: TGTGCCAGCAGCTTTGGGGAGACAGGGCACTCCTACGAGCAGTACTTC
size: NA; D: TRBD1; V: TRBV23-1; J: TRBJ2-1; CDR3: CASSQSRTGLYNEQFF; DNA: TGCGCCAGCAGTCAATCGCGGACAGGCCTCTACAATGAGCAGTTCTTC
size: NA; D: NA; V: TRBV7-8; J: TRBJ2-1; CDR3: CASRSSLYNEQFF; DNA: TGTGCCAGCAGAAGTAGCCTCTACAATGAGCAGTTCTTC
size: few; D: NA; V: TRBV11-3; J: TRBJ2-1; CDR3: CASSSQGVAGNEQFF; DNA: TGTGCCAGCAGCTCTCAGGGGGTAGCGGGAAATGAGCAGTTCTTC
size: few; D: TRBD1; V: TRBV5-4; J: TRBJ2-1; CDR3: CASSEGTVSYNEQFF; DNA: TGTGCCAGCAGCGAGGGGACAGTCTCCTACAATGAGCAGTTCTTC
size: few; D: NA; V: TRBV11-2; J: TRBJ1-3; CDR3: CASSLALSSGNTIYF; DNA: TGTGCCAGCAGCTTAGCCCTTTCCTCTGGAAACACCATATATTTT
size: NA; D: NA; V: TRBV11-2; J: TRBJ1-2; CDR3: CASSFLVDYGYTF; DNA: TGTGCCAGCAGCTTTCTAGTAGACTATGGCTACACCTTC
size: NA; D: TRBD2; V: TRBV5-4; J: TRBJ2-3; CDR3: CASRRGTSGFGDTQYF; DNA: TGTGCCAGCAGGCGCGGGACTAGCGGGTTCGGGGATACGCAGTATTTT
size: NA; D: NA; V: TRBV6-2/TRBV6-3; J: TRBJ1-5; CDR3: CASSHRGNQPQHF; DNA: TGTGCCAGCAGTCATCGCGGCAATCAGCCCCAGCATTTT
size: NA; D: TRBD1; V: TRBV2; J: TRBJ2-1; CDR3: CASSGQGAYNEQFF; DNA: TGTGCCAGCAGTGGACAGGGGGCTTACAATGAGCAGTTCTTC
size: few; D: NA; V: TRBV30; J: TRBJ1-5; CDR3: CAWSLEDQPQHF; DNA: TGTGCCTGGAGTCTAGAAGATCAGCCCCAGCATTTT
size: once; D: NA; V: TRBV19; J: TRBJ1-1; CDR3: CASSMDRGSLNTEAFF; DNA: TGTGCCAGTAGTATGGATAGGGGGTCCCTGAACACTGAAGCTTTCTTT
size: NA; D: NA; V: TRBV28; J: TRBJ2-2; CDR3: CASRPTGGMGGTGELFF; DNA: TGTGCCAGCAGACCCACGGGGGGCATGGGAGGCACCGGGGAGCTGTTTTTT
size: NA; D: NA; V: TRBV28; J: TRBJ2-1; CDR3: CASSLHLGAGDYNEQFF; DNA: TGTGCCAGCAGCCTCCACCTGGGGGCAGGGGATTACAATGAGCAGTTCTTC
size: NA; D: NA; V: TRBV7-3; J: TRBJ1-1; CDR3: CASSLTRADISGAFF; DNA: TGTGCCAGCAGCTTAACTCGGGCCGACATAAGCGGAGCTTTCTTT
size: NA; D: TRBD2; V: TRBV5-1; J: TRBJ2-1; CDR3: CASSTGTSGSNEQFF; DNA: TGCGCCAGCAGCACCGGGACTAGCGGATCCAATGAGCAGTTCTTC
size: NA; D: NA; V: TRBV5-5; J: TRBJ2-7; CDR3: CASRPGHESYEQYF; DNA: TGTGCCAGCAGGCCGGGACACGAATCCTACGAGCAGTACTTC
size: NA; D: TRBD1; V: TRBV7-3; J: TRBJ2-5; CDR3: CASSTGAQGAQYF; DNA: TGTGCCAGCAGCACAGGGGCCCAGGGGGCCCAGTACTTC
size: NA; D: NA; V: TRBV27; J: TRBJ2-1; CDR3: CASSDSVSSYNEQFF; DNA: TGTGCCAGCAGTGACTCCGTAAGCTCCTACAATGAGCAGTTCTTC
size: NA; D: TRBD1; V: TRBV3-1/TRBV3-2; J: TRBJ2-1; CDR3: CASSPSRDRDLLGQFF; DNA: TGTGCCAGCAGCCCGTCCCGGGACAGGGATCTTCTAGGGCAGTTCTTC
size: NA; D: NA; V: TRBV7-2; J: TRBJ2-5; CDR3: CASSYREETQYF; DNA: TGTGCCAGCAGCTACAGAGAAGAGACCCAGTACTTC
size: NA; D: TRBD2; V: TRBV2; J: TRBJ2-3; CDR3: CAGRTSGGDTQYF; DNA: TGTGCCGGGAGGACTAGCGGGGGAGATACGCAGTATTTT
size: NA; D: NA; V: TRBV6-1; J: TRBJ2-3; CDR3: CASSEEVYADTQYF; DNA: TGTGCCAGCAGTGAGGAGGTTTATGCAGATACGCAGTATTTT
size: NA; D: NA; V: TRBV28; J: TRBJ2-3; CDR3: CASSALSGSVIDTQYF; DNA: TGTGCCAGCAGTGCCCTCAGCGGGTCAGTTATAGATACGCAGTATTTT
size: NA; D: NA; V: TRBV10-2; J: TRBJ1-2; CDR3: CASSDWVEDRTYGYTF; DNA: TGCGCCAGCAGTGATTGGGTAGAGGACAGAACCTATGGCTACACCTTC
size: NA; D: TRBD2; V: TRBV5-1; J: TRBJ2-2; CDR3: CASSFTLLAGGELFF; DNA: TGCGCCAGCAGCTTTACCCTACTAGCGGGCGGGGAGCTGTTTTTT
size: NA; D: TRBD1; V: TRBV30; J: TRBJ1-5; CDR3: CAWSGGQGAPNQPQHF; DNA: TGTGCCTGGAGTGGGGGACAGGGGGCCCCTAATCAGCCCCAGCATTTT
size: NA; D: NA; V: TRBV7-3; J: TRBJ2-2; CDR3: CASSSGGELFF; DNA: TGTGCCAGCAGCTCCGGTGGGGAGCTGTTTTTT
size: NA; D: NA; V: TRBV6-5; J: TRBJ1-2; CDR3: CASSYKGLSYGYTF; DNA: TGTGCCAGCAGTTACAAGGGACTTTCTTATGGCTACACCTTC
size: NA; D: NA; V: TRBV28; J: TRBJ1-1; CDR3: CASSPRQGTLNTEAFF; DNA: TGTGCCAGCAGCCCAAGGCAGGGAACCTTGAACACTGAAGCTTTCTTT
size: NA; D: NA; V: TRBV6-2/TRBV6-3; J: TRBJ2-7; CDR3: CASSHLLGYEQYF; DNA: TGTGCCAGCAGTCACCTCCTCGGCTACGAGCAGTACTTC
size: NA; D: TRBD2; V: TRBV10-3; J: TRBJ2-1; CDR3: CATKPRLAGAYNEQFF; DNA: TGTGCCACGAAACCCCGACTAGCGGGAGCCTACAATGAGCAGTTCTTC
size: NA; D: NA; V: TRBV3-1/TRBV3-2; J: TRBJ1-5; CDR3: CASSQRQDQPQHF; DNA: TGTGCCAGCAGCCAAAGACAGGATCAGCCCCAGCATTTT
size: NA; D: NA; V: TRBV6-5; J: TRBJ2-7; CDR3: CASRRTGPYEQYF; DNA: TGTGCCAGCAGGCGAACAGGTCCCTACGAGCAGTACTTC
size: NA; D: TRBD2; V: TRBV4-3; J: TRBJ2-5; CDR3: CASSAGLAGETQYF; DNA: TGCGCCAGCAGCGCGGGACTAGCTGGAGAGACCCAGTACTTC
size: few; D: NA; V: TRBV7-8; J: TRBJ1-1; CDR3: CASSPGQSNTEAFF; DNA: TGTGCCAGCAGCCCCGGACAGTCGAACACTGAAGCTTTCTTT
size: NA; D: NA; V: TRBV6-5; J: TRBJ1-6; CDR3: CASTGGGYNSPLHF; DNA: TGTGCCAGCACGGGGGGTGGCTATAATTCACCCCTCCACTTT